Below, 20 T cell receptor beta chains from the same sample are listed, as sequenced in a study of blood T cell repertoires in COVID-19. Measured with immunoSEQ multiplex PCR; TCRdb has only the in-frame clones, and not every one. The data show some 150,000 clones, approximately 90% seen once. Input material: peripheral blood. Every receptor here comes from a human donor in a cohort sampled during active COVID-19.

Written as DNA, the CDR3 is TGTGCCAGCAGCCCGGGAGAAACTGAAGCTTTCTTT. It yields the protein CASSPGETEAFF. The genes are TRBV11-1 and TRBJ1-1, with no clear D. CDR3 length: 12 residues. Germline values: CDR1 SGHAT, CDR2 FQDESV (reference sequence). The V end lost 5 bases, the J end lost 5 bases, and 9 bases lay between the germline ends.

The V gene is TRBV11-1, the J gene TRBJ1-6; TRBD1 matches 7 bases. The CDR3 consists of 16 residues. From germline, CDR1 is SGHAT and CDR2 FQDESV (reference sequence). The V segment lost 5 bases and the J segment 1 base; nucleotides outside the gene matches: 5. CDR3 loop: CASSHQGGSYNSPLHF. The CDR3 DNA sequence: TGTGCCAGCAGCCATCAGGGGGGATCCTATAATTCACCCCTCCACTTT.

The chain is built from TRBV2 and TRBJ2-1; TRBD2 agrees at 9 bases. The V gene end was trimmed by 1 base and the J gene end by 8 bases; junction bases not matched to a gene: 6. The CDR3 sequence is 15 residues long. Germline CDR1 reads SNHLY; CDR2 reads FYNNEI. The CDR3 here is CASSEGRGGFDEQFF. The CDR3 nucleotides are TGTGCCAGCAGTGAAGGGCGGGGGGGCTTCGATGAGCAGTTCTTC. The entire variable domain, with the rest obtained from reference TRBV2 and TRBJ2-1, is as follows: EPEVTQTPSHQVTQMGQEVILRCVPISNHLYFYWYRQILGQKVEFLVSFYNNEISEKSEIFDDQFSVERPDGSNFTLKIRSTKLEDSAMYFCASSEGRGGFDEQFFGPGTRLTVL.

The V and J genes are TRBV7-8 and TRBJ1-4, with D perhaps matching TRBD1 (5 bases). The germline gives CDR1 SGHVS, CDR2 FQNEAQ. Deletions cut 1 base from V and 8 bases from J, with 17 bases between. The CDR3 consists of 16 residues. The CDR3 region has the DNA TGTGCCAGCAGCTTAGAAGGCGGCAGGGCGAGGGAAAAACTGTTTTTT. This encodes CASSLEGGRAREKLFF.

The DNA of the CDR3 is TGTGCCAGCAGCTTCTCCAGAACACACTACGAGCAGTACTTC. Its translation: CASSFSRTHYEQYF. The chain joins TRBV7-6 to TRBJ2-7; D call uncertain. V gave up 3 bases and J gave up 3 bases, with 12 bases separating them. This CDR3 is built from 14 residues. Germline values: CDR1 SGHVS, CDR2 FNYEAQ.

The CDR3 DNA reads TGTGCCAGCTCACCGCAGGGGGATAACTATGGCTACACCTTC. It encodes CASSPQGDNYGYTF. The gene calls are TRBV18 and TRBJ1-2, with 7 positions matching TRBD1. V trimming: 3 bases; J trimming: 1 base; junction bases outside the gene matches: 2. The CDR3 length is 14 residues. The germline CDR1 and CDR2 sequences are KGHSH and LQKENI.

The rearrangement uses TRBV29-1 and TRBJ1-1; D may be TRBD1 (5 bases). Per the germline V gene, CDR1 is SQVTM and CDR2 is ANQGSEA. Trimming removed 3 bases at V and 0 bases at J, with 14 bases between. The CDR3 extends over 15 amino acids. The CDR3: CSVDRGWGMNTEAFF. In DNA form, the CDR3 reads TGCAGCGTTGATCGGGGGTGGGGCATGAACACTGAAGCTTTCTTT.

This clone was seen only a few times. The rearrangement uses TRBV28 and TRBJ2-2, with TRBD2 matching 8 bases. Trimming at V came to 6 bases and at J to 3 bases, leaving 6 bases not matched to a gene. Germline CDR1 MDHEN, CDR2 SYDVKM. The CDR3 contains 15 residues. In DNA, the CDR3 is TGTGCCAGCAGCGAGGCGCGGGGGGACACCGGGGAGCTGTTTTTT. Amino acids: CASSEARGDTGELFF.

The chain couples TRBV7-9 to TRBJ2-7; D is undetermined. Trimming pared 5 bases from V and 1 base from J, leaving 6 bases between. Germline values: CDR1 SEHNR, CDR2 FQNEAQ (reference sequence). The CDR3 loop spans 12 amino acids. The CDR3 is CASSRTSYEQYF. The CDR3 DNA reads as TGTGCCAGCAGCCGAACTTCCTACGAGCAGTACTTC.

The chain uses TRBV12-3 or TRBV12-4 and TRBJ1-1; D is unclear. Trimming removed 0 bases at V and 11 bases at J, with 4 bases between. The CDR3 is made up of 10 amino acids. In DNA form, the CDR3 reads TGTGCCAGCAGTTTAGCGACTGCTTTCTTT. Translated: CASSLATAFF.

This clone was seen just once. The V call is TRBV27, the J call TRBJ1-1; D may be TRBD1 (6 bases). This CDR3 is 13 amino acids long. CDR1 and CDR2 from the germline V gene are MNHEY and SMNVEV (reference sequence). V lost 5 bases, J lost 5 bases, and 12 bases lay in between. The DNA for the CDR3 is TGTGCCAGCAGTATACAGGGAAGAACTGAAGCTTTCTTT. Encoded protein: CASSIQGRTEAFF.

The chain recombines TRBV4-1 with TRBJ2-5, with D possibly being TRBD1 (5 bases). Germline CDR1 is MGHRA and CDR2 is YSYEKL. V lost 1 base to trimming and J lost 2 bases, with 11 bases between them. This CDR3 spans 15 amino acids. CDR3 nucleotides: TGCGCCAGCAGCCAAGGGGGCAGGTATCAAGAGACCCAGTACTTC. Translated: CASSQGGRYQETQYF.

The chain is built from TRBV5-5 and TRBJ1-6, with a tentative D call TRBD1 (5 bases). CDR1 and CDR2 (germline): SGHKS, YYEKEE (reference sequence). This CDR3 spans 16 amino acids. V gave up 0 bases and J gave up 1 base, with 8 bases separating them. The CDR3 region is CASSLGGSSYNSPLHF. The DNA for the CDR3 is TGTGCCAGCAGCTTGGGGGGCAGTTCCTATAATTCACCCCTCCACTTT.

This chain uses TRBV2 with TRBJ1-2, with D perhaps TRBD1 (6 bases). The V and J ends lost 5 bases and 0 bases respectively, with 13 bases between them. CDR3 length: 15 residues. Germline CDR1 is SNHLY and CDR2 is FYNNEI. The CDR3 is CASSPSTGANYGYTF. CDR3 DNA: TGTGCCAGCAGTCCATCGACAGGAGCTAACTATGGCTACACCTTC.

The chain carries TRBV2 and TRBJ1-5, with TRBD1 identical over 9 bases. With 6 bases clipped from V and 8 bases from J, the junction kept 8 bases outside the gene matches. CDR1 is SNHLY and CDR2 is FYNNEI in the germline V gene. The CDR3 loop spans 14 amino acids. The CDR3 protein is CASRGTGGWEPQHF. The CDR3 region has the DNA TGTGCCAGCAGAGGAACAGGGGGCTGGGAGCCCCAGCATTTT.

This clone was seen only a few times. J is TRBJ2-7 and V is TRBV5-1, with TRBD2 as a possible D gene (6 bases). This CDR3 has 17 amino acids. Germline V lookup: CDR1 SGHRS, CDR2 YFSETQ. Trimming took off 0 bases at V and 2 bases at J, with 18 bases between the two ends. The CDR3 is CASSLGPLGLSTYEQYF. CDR3 nucleotides: TGCGCCAGCAGCTTGGGGCCCCTGGGACTCTCCACCTACGAGCAGTACTTC.

This chain joins TRBV25-1 and TRBJ2-7; 7 bases fit TRBD1. There are 13 residues in the CDR3. CDR1 is MGHDK, CDR2 SYGVNS, per germline. Germline trimming cut 5 bases from V and 3 bases from J; bases unmatched to any gene: 4. CDR3 protein: CASSRQGDYEQYF. In DNA, the CDR3 is TGTGCCAGCAGTCGGCAGGGGGACTACGAGCAGTACTTC.

The chain links TRBV6-5 to TRBJ1-2; D is unresolved. CDR1 and CDR2 from the germline V gene are MNHEY and SVGAGI. The length of the CDR3 is 15 residues. V was clipped by 6 bases and J by 4 bases, with 18 bases between them. This CDR3 reads CASSRLGRSAYGYTF. The CDR3 region has the DNA TGTGCCAGCAGCCGACTGGGTCGGTCCGCCTATGGCTACACCTTC.

This clone was picked up one time. The chain couples TRBV7-2 to TRBJ1-1; a possible D gene is TRBD1 (5 bases). V lost 3 bases and J lost 3, with 11 bases in between. CDR1 SGHTA and CDR2 FQGNSA come from the germline V gene. The CDR3 has 14 residues. This CDR3 is CASSFVGGYTEAFF. CDR3 sequence (DNA): TGTGCCAGCAGCTTCGTCGGGGGATACACTGAAGCTTTCTTT.

The chain has TRBV7-3 and TRBJ1-1; D gene ambiguous. The CDR3 contains 13 residues. Germline V gene lookup returns CDR1 SGHTA and CDR2 FQGTGA. V was cut by 4 bases and J by 2 bases, with 8 bases left in between. CDR3: CASSSTPNTEAFF. The CDR3 coding sequence is TGTGCCAGCAGCTCGACACCTAACACTGAAGCTTTCTTT.